Shown below are 15 T cell receptor beta chains from a single sample sequenced in a study of immune evolution from preneoplasia to lung adenocarcinoma. Clones were sequenced by immunoSEQ multiplex PCR, and TCRdb holds only the in-frame ones, with some missing. Here the sample spans roughly 7,800 clones, 55% to 75% being singletons. The specimen was FFPE lung adenocarcinoma in situ tissue. Receptors were obtained from a donor at least 70 years old with lung adenocarcinoma. Some clones in this sample may be carry-over from other donors' samples.

This sequence joins TRBV6-6 and TRBJ2-7; D gene ambiguous. V was shortened by 2 bases and J by 2 bases, with 10 bases between the two germline ends. CDR1 MNHNY and CDR2 SVGAGI come from the germline V gene (reference sequence). The CDR3 extends over 14 amino acids. The CDR3 loop reads CASSYEAPTYEQYF. The CDR3 bases are TGTGCCAGCAGTTACGAGGCTCCCACCTACGAGCAGTACTTC.

This clone was picked up a small number of times. This sequence joins TRBV5-1 and TRBJ1-1; TRBD1 might be the D (5 bases). CDR1 is SGHRS and CDR2 is YFSETQ in the germline V gene. The CDR3 has 14 amino acids. V was pared by 1 base and J by 3 bases, with 10 bases between. The CDR3 reads CASSLYGGDTEAFF. In nucleotides, the CDR3 is TGCGCCAGCAGCTTGTATGGGGGGGACACTGAAGCTTTCTTT. The full variable domain, rest sourced from reference TRBV5-1 and TRBJ1-1, is KAGVTQTPRYLIKTRGQQVTLSCSPISGHRSVSWYQQTPGQGLQFLFEYFSETQRNKGNFPGRFSGRQFSNSRSEMNVSTLELGDSALYLCASSLYGGDTEAFFGQGTRLTVV.

In its sample, this clone ranks as large. V is TRBV18 and J is TRBJ1-2; D possibly corresponds to TRBD1 (6 bases). Germline-derived CDR1 and CDR2 are KGHSH and LQKENI. This CDR3 spans 16 amino acids. V was clipped by 3 bases and J by 1 base, with 15 bases between them. CDR3 nucleotide sequence: TGTGCCAGCTCACCTAATGTCCGGGGGCTTAACTATGGCTACACCTTC. Amino acids: CASSPNVRGLNYGYTF.

This CDR3 is CASSFTGLGYGYTF. CDR3 DNA sequence: TGTGCCAGCAGTTTTACAGGGTTGGGCTATGGCTACACCTTC. This rearrangement joins TRBV27 to TRBJ1-2; perhaps TRBD1 as D (6 bases). Trimming stripped 3 bases from V and 4 bases from J, with 12 bases between. Looked up from germline, CDR1 is MNHEY and CDR2 is SMNVEV (reference sequence). The CDR3 is 14 amino acids.

The chain has TRBV20-1 and TRBJ2-1, with D possibly being TRBD2 (5 bases). CDR3 size: 10 residues. CDR1 and CDR2 from the germline V gene are DFQATT and SNEGSKA (reference sequence). The ends were cut back, 5 bases at V and 12 bases at J, with 11 bases in the middle. This CDR3 reads CSAEDSRQFF. The CDR3 DNA is TGCAGTGCTGAGGACTCTCGGCAGTTCTTC.

The chain joins TRBV5-1 to TRBJ1-4, with 7 bases aligning to TRBD1. This CDR3 has 16 residues. V was pared by 4 bases and J by 5 bases, with 11 bases of the junction left unmatched. Germline-derived CDR1 and CDR2 are SGHRS and YFSETQ. Here the CDR3 DNA reads TGCGCCAGCAGCCCAAAAGACCGGGACAGAAATGAAAAACTGTTTTTT. The encoded protein is CASSPKDRDRNEKLFF.

This sequence joins TRBV6-4 and TRBJ2-1, with 10 positions matching TRBD2. Germline V gives CDR1 MRHNA, CDR2 SNTAGT. The J segment lost 7 bases and the V segment lost 6 bases, leaving 9 bases of the junction unmatched. This CDR3 has 15 amino acids. CDR3 coding DNA: TGTGCCAGCAGCGAGGCTAGCGGGAGTGGTAATGAGCAGTTCTTC. Amino acid sequence: CASSEASGSGNEQFF.

J is TRBJ1-2 and V is TRBV30, with D maybe TRBD1 (5 bases). CDR1 is GTSNPN, CDR2 SVGIG, per germline (reference sequence). This CDR3 spans 15 amino acids. Trimming shortened V by 0 bases and J by 8 bases, and 19 bases separated the two germline ends. The CDR3 coding sequence is TGTGCCTGGAGTGTACCGGGTGGGGGTATACGCGGCTACACCTTC. This translates into CAWSVPGGGIRGYTF. The full variable domain, completed using reference TRBV30 and TRBJ1-2, is SQTIHQWPATLVQPVGSPLSLECTVEGTSNPNLYWYRQAAGRGLQLLFYSVGIGQISSEVPQNLSASRPQDRQFILSSKKLLLSDSGFYLCAWSVPGGGIRGYTFGSGTRLTVV.

This clone was observed a handful of times. The J gene is TRBJ2-5, the V gene TRBV28; 10 bases are a match to TRBD1. V shed 8 bases, J shed 3 bases, and the junction held 3 bases outside the gene matches. The CDR3 contains 13 residues. CDR1 is MDHEN, CDR2 SYDVKM, per germline. CDR3 in amino acids: CASVGQGEETQYF. CDR3 nucleotides: TGTGCCAGCGTAGGACAGGGGGAAGAGACCCAGTACTTC.

The gene calls are TRBV19 and TRBJ2-2, with TRBD1 matching over 7 bases. Losses at the gene ends were 4 bases for V and 3 bases for J; bases not matched to a gene: 11. There are 17 residues in the CDR3. The germline CDR1 and CDR2 sequences are LNHDA and SQIVND (reference sequence). CDR3 region: CASSTRDSSGDTGELFF. CDR3 sequence (DNA): TGTGCCAGTAGTACTCGGGACAGCTCTGGGGACACCGGGGAGCTGTTTTTT.

Remarks on this clone: Since a far larger clone is one base different, this is likely a read error. The identical CDR3 is also encoded by other nucleotide sequences in the sample. V usage is TRBV4-1 and J usage is TRBJ1-2; possibly TRBD1 for D (5 bases). From germline, CDR1 is MGHRA and CDR2 YSYEKL. Trimming took 0 bases from V and 4 from J, leaving 15 bases between them. The CDR3 runs to 16 residues. CDR3 nucleotides: TGCGCCAGCAGCCAAGAAGGTGCAGGGAAGGTCTATGGCTACACCTTC. It codes for CASSQEGAGKVYGYTF.

The chain has TRBV6-6 and TRBJ1-5, with D maybe TRBD1 (5 bases). Trimming left V 6 bases short and J 6 bases short, with 6 bases between. Germline V CDR1 and CDR2: MNHNY, SVGAGI (reference sequence). The length of the CDR3 is 11 residues. CDR3 DNA sequence: TGTGCCAGCAGAAGGGGTCAGCCCCAGCATTTT. Protein product: CASRRGQPQHF.

The rearrangement joins TRBV28 to TRBJ1-2; D perhaps matches TRBD1 (6 bases). The CDR3 is 14 residues long. Trimming cost V 5 bases and J 5 bases, with 15 bases left between them. Germline V gene lookup returns CDR1 MDHEN and CDR2 SYDVKM. The chain's CDR3 is CASSLGGSRYGYTF. The CDR3 nucleotides are TGTGCCAGCAGTCTGGGGGGCAGTCGGTATGGCTACACCTTC.

V gene TRBV5-1 combines with J gene TRBJ2-5, with TRBD2 matching over 8 bases. The CDR3 is 14 residues long. CDR1 is SGHRS and CDR2 is YFSETQ in the germline V gene. After removal of 5 bases from V and 2 bases from J, the junction contained 5 bases not matched to a gene. The CDR3 bases are TGCGCCAGCAGTGTACTAGCGGATCAAGAGACCCAGTACTTC. Its translation: CASSVLADQETQYF.

The rearrangement uses TRBV12-5 and TRBJ2-7; D not resolved. Germline V lookup: CDR1 LGHNT, CDR2 FRNRAP. V lost 3 bases to trimming and J lost 0 bases, with 12 bases between them. The CDR3 is 15 amino acids. The CDR3 is CASGLATTSSYEQYF. CDR3 nucleotides: TGTGCTAGTGGTTTAGCGACCACGAGCTCCTACGAGCAGTACTTC.